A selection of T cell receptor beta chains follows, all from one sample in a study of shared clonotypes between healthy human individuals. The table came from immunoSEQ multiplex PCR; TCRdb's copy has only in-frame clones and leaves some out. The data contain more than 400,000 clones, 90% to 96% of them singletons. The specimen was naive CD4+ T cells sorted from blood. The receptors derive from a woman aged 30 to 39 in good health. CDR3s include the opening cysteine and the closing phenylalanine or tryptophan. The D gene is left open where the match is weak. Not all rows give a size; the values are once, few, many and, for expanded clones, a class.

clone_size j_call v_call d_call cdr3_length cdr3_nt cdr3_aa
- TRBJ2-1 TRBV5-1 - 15 TGCGCCAGCAGTCCTCGGGGGCCGGGGTTCGATGAGCAGTTCTTC CASSPRGPGFDEQFF
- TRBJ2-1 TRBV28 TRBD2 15 TGTGCCAGCAGACCTAGGACTAGCGTCGACAATGAGCAGTTCTTC CASRPRTSVDNEQFF
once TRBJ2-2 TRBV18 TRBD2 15 TGTGCCAGCTCCTTTAGCGGGAGGAACACCGGGGAGCTGTTTTTT CASSFSGRNTGELFF
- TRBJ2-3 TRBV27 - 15 TGTGCCAGCAGTTTAAAATTTCCTAGCACAGATACGCAGTATTTT CASSLKFPSTDTQYF
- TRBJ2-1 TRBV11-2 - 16 TGTGCCAGCAGCCCCAACGGACAGAGAAGGCGGAATGAGCAGTTCTTC CASSPNGQRRRNEQFF
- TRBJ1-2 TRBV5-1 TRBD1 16 TGCGCCAGCAGCTTGGCCGGGACAGGCCAGAACTATGGCTACACCTTC CASSLAGTGQNYGYTF
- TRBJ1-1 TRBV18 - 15 TGTGCCAGCTCACCACGGCTAGAGGGGGACACTGAAGCTTTCTTT CASSPRLEGDTEAFF
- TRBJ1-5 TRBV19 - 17 TGTGCCAGCCACCCTGGTAGGGGTAAAATGAGCAATCAGCCCCAGCATTTT CASHPGRGKMSNQPQHF
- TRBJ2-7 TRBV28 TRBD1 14 TGTGCCAGCAGTTTCGACAGGGTGGGGAACGAGCAGTACTTC CASSFDRVGNEQYF
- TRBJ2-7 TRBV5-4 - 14 TGTGCCAGCAGCGTTGAATTAGACGAAGGCGAGCAGTACTTC CASSVELDEGEQYF
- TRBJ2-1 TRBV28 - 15 TGTGCCAGCAGTCATGGCCGCGATACTTACAATGAGCAGTTCTTC CASSHGRDTYNEQFF
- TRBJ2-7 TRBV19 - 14 TGTGCCAGTAGTATAGTTGCTACCTCCTACGAGCAGTACTTC CASSIVATSYEQYF
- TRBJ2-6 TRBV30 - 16 TGTGCCTGGAAGTGGGGGAAGCTTTCTGGGGCCAACGTCCTGACTTTC CAWKWGKLSGANVLTF
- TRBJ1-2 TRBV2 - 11 TGTGCCAGCTCCGCCTCGGGACACCGGATCTTC CASSASGHRIF
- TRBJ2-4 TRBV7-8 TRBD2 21 TGTGCCAGCAGCCCCCATAGGATTGGGGCGGGAGGGCCGAGAGCCAAAAACATTCAGTACTTC CASSPHRIGAGGPRAKNIQYF
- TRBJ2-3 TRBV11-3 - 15 TGTGCCAGCAGCCCATCTCCAGGGGTGACAGATACGCAGTATTTT CASSPSPGVTDTQYF
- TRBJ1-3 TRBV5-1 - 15 TGCGCCAGCAGCTTGCTACCCAGCTCTGGAAACACCATATATTTT CASSLLPSSGNTIYF
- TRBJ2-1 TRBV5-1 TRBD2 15 TGCGCCAGCAGCTTAATAGCGGGGAATTACAATGAGCAGTTCTTC CASSLIAGNYNEQFF
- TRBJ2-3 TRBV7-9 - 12 TGTGCCAGCAGCTTAGAACTCACCCCGCAGTATTTT CASSLELTPQYF
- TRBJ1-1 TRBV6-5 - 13 TGTGCCAGCAGTCCGCAGGGGAACACTGAAGCTTTCTTT CASSPQGNTEAFF
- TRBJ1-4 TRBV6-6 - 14 TGTGCCAGCAACATCGGCGCAACTAATGAAAAACTGTTTTTT CASNIGATNEKLFF
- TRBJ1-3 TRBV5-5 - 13 TGTGCCAGCAGCCGGGACATTCAAAACACCATATATTTT CASSRDIQNTIYF
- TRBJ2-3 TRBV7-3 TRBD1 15 TGTGCCAGCAGCCTTGGACAGGGCTCGGCAGATACGCAGTATTTT CASSLGQGSADTQYF
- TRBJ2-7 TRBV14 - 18 TGTGCCAGCAGCCACCGGGCCCCTTTGAGAATGTCCCTCTACGAGCAGTACTTC CASSHRAPLRMSLYEQYF
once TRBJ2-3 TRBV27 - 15 TGTGCCAGCAGTTTACGAGGTCAGGGGTTGAATACGCAGTATTTT CASSLRGQGLNTQYF
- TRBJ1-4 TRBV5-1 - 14 TGCGCCAGCAGCACGGGACGGACTAATGAAAAACTGTTTTTT CASSTGRTNEKLFF
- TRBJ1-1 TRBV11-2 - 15 TGTGCCAGCAGACAAGGAGGGGGTATGAACACTGAAGCTTTCTTT CASRQGGGMNTEAFF
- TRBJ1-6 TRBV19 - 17 TGTGCCAGTAGTATTTCCGCCGGGAGCTCCTATAATTCACCCCTCCACTTT CASSISAGSSYNSPLHF
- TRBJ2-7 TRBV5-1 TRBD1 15 TGCGCCAGCAGCGGAAGGGGACAGCCACTCTACGAGCAGTACTTC CASSGRGQPLYEQYF
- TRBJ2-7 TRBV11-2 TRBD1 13 TGTGCCAGCAGCGGACAGGCGCCCTACGAGCAGTACTTC CASSGQAPYEQYF
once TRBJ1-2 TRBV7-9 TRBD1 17 TGTGCCAGCAGCCCCCAGGGGGGAAGGGCGGCTAACTATGGCTACACCTTC CASSPQGGRAANYGYTF
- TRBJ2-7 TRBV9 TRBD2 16 TGTGCCAGCAGCGTAGCGACTAGCGGGAGCCTTTACGAGCAGTACTTC CASSVATSGSLYEQYF
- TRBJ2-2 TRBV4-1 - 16 TGCGCCAGCAGCCCAAACGTTGTCCCGAACACCGGGGAGCTGTTTTTT CASSPNVVPNTGELFF
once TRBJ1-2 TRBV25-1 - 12 TGTGCCAGCTCAGACAGAAACTATGGCTACACCTTC CASSDRNYGYTF
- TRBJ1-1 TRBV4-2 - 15 TGTGCCAGCAGCCAAGTCGGAGAAATGAACACTGAAGCTTTCTTT CASSQVGEMNTEAFF
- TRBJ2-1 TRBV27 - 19 TGTGCCAGCAGTTCCCCTCGTGGGGTAAGCGGGCTCTCCTACAATGAGCAGTTCTTC CASSSPRGVSGLSYNEQFF
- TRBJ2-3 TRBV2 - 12 TGTGCCAGCAACTCCGGGGAGGATACGCAGTATTTT CASNSGEDTQYF
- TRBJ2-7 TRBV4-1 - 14 TGCGCCAGCAGCCAAGTACCAGGTGTAGACGAGCAGTACTTC CASSQVPGVDEQYF
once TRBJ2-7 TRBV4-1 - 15 TGCGCCAGCAGCCAAGACGTCTCCTTTCCTTTCGGGCAGTACTTC CASSQDVSFPFGQYF
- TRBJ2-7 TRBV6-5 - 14 TGTGCCAGCAGTTTGGCAGCGGGTGCCTACGAGCAGTACTTC CASSLAAGAYEQYF
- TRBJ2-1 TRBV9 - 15 TGTGCCAGCAGCGCCGGGACGGGCTCCTACAATGAGCAGTTCTTC CASSAGTGSYNEQFF
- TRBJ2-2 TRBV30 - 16 TGTGCCTGGTATGTGACCGGGACAACGAACACCGGGGAGCTGTTTTTT CAWYVTGTTNTGELFF
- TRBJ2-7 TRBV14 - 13 TGTGCCAGCAGCCAAAACGGGCCAGGCGAGCAGTACTTC CASSQNGPGEQYF